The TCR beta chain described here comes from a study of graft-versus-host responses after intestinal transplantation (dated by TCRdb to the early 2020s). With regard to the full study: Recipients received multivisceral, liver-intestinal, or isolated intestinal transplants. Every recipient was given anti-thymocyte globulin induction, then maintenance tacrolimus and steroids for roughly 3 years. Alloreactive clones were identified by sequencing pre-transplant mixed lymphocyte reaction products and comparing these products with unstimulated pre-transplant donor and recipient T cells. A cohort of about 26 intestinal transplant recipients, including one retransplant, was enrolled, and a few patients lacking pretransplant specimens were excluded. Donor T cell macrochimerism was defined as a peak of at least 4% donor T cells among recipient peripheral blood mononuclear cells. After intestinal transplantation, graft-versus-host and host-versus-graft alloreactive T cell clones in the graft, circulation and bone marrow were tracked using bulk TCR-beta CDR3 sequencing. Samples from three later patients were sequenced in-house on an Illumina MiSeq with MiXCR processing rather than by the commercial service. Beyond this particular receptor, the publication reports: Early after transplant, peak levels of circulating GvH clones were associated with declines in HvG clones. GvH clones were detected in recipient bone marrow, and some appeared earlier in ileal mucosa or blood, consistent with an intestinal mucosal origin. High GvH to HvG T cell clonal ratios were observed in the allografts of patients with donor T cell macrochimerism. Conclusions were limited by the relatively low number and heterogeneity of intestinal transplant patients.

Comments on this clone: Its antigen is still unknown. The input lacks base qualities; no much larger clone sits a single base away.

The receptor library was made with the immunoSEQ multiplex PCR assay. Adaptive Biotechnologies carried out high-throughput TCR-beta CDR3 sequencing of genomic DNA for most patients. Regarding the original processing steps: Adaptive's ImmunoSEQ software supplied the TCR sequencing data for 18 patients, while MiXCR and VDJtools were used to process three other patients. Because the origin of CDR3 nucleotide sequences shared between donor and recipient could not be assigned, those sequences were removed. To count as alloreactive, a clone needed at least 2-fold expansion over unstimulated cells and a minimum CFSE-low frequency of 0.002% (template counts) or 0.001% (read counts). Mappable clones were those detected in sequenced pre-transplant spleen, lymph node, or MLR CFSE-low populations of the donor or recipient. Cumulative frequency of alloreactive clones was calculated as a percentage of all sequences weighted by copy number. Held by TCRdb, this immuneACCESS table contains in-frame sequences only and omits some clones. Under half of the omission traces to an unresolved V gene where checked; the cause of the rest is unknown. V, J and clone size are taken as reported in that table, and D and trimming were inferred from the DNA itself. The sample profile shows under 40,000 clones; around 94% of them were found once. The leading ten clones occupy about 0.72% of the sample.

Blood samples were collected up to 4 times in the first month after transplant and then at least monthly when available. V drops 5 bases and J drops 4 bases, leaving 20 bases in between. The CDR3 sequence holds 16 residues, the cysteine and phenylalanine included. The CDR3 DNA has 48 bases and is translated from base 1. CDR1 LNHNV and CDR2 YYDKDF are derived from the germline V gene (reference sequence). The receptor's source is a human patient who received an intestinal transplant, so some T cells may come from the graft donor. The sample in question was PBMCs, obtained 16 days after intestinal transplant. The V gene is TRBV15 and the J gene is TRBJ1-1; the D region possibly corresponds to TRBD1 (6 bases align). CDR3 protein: CATSAPRRDISTEAFF. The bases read TGTGCCACCAGCGCCCCGAGGCGGGACATAAGCACTGAAGCTTTCTTT.